The T cell receptor beta chain under discussion was sequenced for a study of blood T cell repertoires in COVID-19. Trimming took off 6 bases at V and 7 bases at J, with 16 bases between the two ends. Germline CDR1 is KGHSH and CDR2 is LQKENI. This CDR3 comprises 14 residues. TCRdb's copy holds only in-frame clones and misses some; the assay was immunoSEQ multiplex PCR. The sample yields around 93,000 clones, 80% to 90% seen once. The sample comprised peripheral blood. The sequence came from a man at least 80 years old with acute or convalescent COVID-19. The chain is built from TRBV18 and TRBJ1-5; possibly TRBD1 for D (5 bases). The CDR3 DNA is TGTGCCAGCTCTCAACAACAGGAGACGCAGCCCCAGCATTTT. This encodes CASSQQQETQPQHF.